This entry concerns a single T cell receptor (beta chain). Its cognate antigen is unknown. The sample comes from a study of shared clonotypes between healthy human individuals. Study results and limitations: Generation probabilities were higher for clonotypes shared across all four sorted-subset donors than for unshared ones.

TCRdb keeps only in-frame clones here, not all; method: immunoSEQ multiplex PCR. The sample has about a million clones; approximately 75% are singletons. The length of the CDR3 is 13 residues. The V gene's germline CDR1 is SGHTA and CDR2 FQGTGA. The V gene lost 6 bases and the J gene lost 6 bases, with 14 bases spanning the gap. The specimen sequenced was memory CD4+ T cells from PBMCs. The subset here: CD45RA-negative fraction. V gene TRBV7-3 combines with J gene TRBJ1-2; weak D call: TRBD1 (5 bases). The TCR originated in a man aged 18 to 35 in good health. Some clones in this sample may be carry-over from other donors' samples. Here the CDR3 reads CASSLRGPDGYTF. Written as DNA, the CDR3 is TGTGCCAGCAGTCTTAGGGGCCCCGATGGCTACACCTTC.